This paragraph reports one T cell receptor beta chain. The data were obtained in a study of T cell responses to AZD1222 COVID-19 vaccine. Assay: immunoSEQ multiplex PCR; the TCRdb copy retains only in-frame clones and omits some. The table shows more than 70,000 clones, with around 93% occurring only once. Germline values: CDR1 SGDLS, CDR2 YYNGEE. The CDR3 consists of 15 residues. V shed 0 bases and J shed 3 bases, with 12 bases lying between them. This material consisted of peripheral blood, taken 28 days after the second AZD1222 dose. The rearrangement joins TRBV9 to TRBJ1-1; weak D call: TRBD1 (6 bases). This sequence was found in an adult who received the AZD1222 COVID-19 vaccine. The CDR3 spells CASSVGGGAYTEAFF. The CDR3 nucleotides are TGTGCCAGCAGCGTAGGTGGGGGCGCGTACACTGAAGCTTTCTTT. The full variable domain, in which reference TRBV9 and TRBJ1-1 provide the parts outside the CDR3, is DSGVTQTPKHLITATGQRVTLRCSPRSGDLSVYWYQQSLDQGLQFLIQYYNGEERAKGNILERFSAQQFPDLHSELNLSSLELGDSALYFCASSVGGGAYTEAFFGQGTRLTVV.